Listed below are T cell receptor beta chains from one sample, sequenced in a study of human T cells and chemical hapten exposure. TCRdb independently ran MiXCR on the RACE reads; one entry per CDR3 protein. The table shows about 34,000 distinct CDR3 sequences, with around 6.4% occurring only once. The material sequenced was whole blood, taken in connection with sensitization to the hapten diphenylcyclopropenone (DPC). These receptors all come from a woman aged 25 to 45 with alopecia areata. Some clones in this sample may be carry-over from other donors' samples. The CDR3 runs from the conserved cysteine through the conserved F or W. A D gene is named only where the DNA matches it firmly. Only some rows state a clone size, as once, few, many or a class for expanded clones.

d_call	clone_size	j_call	v_call	cdr3_length	cdr3_nt	cdr3_aa
.	few	TRBJ2-5	TRBV25-1	14	TGTGCCAGCAGTGCCCACGGCTACCAAGAGACCCAGTACTTC	CASSAHGYQETQYF
TRBD1	many	TRBJ1-2	TRBV27	15	TGTGCCAGCAGTCCGATCGACAGGGACGGCTATGGCTACACCTTC	CASSPIDRDGYGYTF
.	few	TRBJ2-7	TRBV12-3/TRBV12-4	13	TGTGCCAGCAGGGCGGCTGGGCAAAACGAGCAGTACTTC	CASRAAGQNEQYF
.	few	TRBJ2-6	TRBV9	14	TGTGCCAGCAGCGCCTTTTCTGGGGCCAACGTCCTGACTTTC	CASSAFSGANVLTF
.	.	TRBJ1-4	TRBV30	12	TGTGCCTGGAGTGCACTACCTGAAAAACTGTTTTTT	CAWSALPEKLFF
.	.	TRBJ1-4	TRBV7-2	15	TGTGCCAGCAGCTCCTACAGGGCGGCGGATGAAAAACTGTTTTTT	CASSSYRAADEKLFF
TRBD2	few	TRBJ2-1	TRBV7-2	15	TGTGCCAGCAGCGGTAGCGGGGGGGTCTACAATGAGCAGTTCTTC	CASSGSGGVYNEQFF
.	many	TRBJ2-3	TRBV24-1	13	TGTGCCACCAGTGATTTTTCCCCAGATACGCAGTATTTT	CATSDFSPDTQYF
TRBD1	many	TRBJ1-2	TRBV10-3	14	TGTGCCATCAGTGAGCTCCAGGGGGCGCATGGCTACACCTTC	CAISELQGAHGYTF
.	many	TRBJ1-5	TRBV28	13	TGTGCCAGCAGTAGCCCGGAGAATCAGCCCCAGCATTTT	CASSSPENQPQHF
.	many	TRBJ2-4	TRBV20-1	19	TGCAGTGCTACCCGGTGGGGCAGGGGTGAGGCATCGGCCAAAAACATTCAGTACTTC	CSATRWGRGEASAKNIQYF
.	many	TRBJ1-6	TRBV12-3/TRBV12-4	15	TGTGCCAGCAGTCAAGGCCTGAAGGGGACTTCACCCCTCCACTTT	CASSQGLKGTSPLHF
.	many	TRBJ2-2	TRBV7-8	15	TGTGCCAGCAGCCGTCAGGGAGTGGGCACCGGGGAGCTGTTTTTT	CASSRQGVGTGELFF
.	many	TRBJ2-3	TRBV7-2	13	TGTGCCAGCAGCCGCGTTCAAGGAGATACGCAGTATTTT	CASSRVQGDTQYF
.	many	TRBJ2-3	TRBV10-3	16	TGTGCCATCAGTGACGAACAGGGAATTTGGACAGATACGCAGTATTTT	CAISDEQGIWTDTQYF
TRBD1	.	TRBJ1-1	TRBV27	13	TGTGCCAGCAGACAAACAGGGGGCGCCGAAGCTTTCTTT	CASRQTGGAEAFF
TRBD1	few	TRBJ1-4	TRBV28	13	TGTGCCAGCCGTGACAGGGCTAATGAAAAACTGTTTTTT	CASRDRANEKLFF
.	many	TRBJ2-2	TRBV7-2	14	TGTGCCAGCAGCTTAGTAGCAGGGCCCGGGGAGCTGTTTTTT	CASSLVAGPGELFF
TRBD1	.	TRBJ1-2	TRBV2	14	TGTGCCAGCAGTGCGAGGGGGCTGAACTATGGCTACACCTTC	CASSARGLNYGYTF
.	many	TRBJ1-6	TRBV7-2	15	TGTGCCAGCAGCTCCCTCACAGGGAATAATTCACCCCTCCACTTT	CASSSLTGNNSPLHF
TRBD1	many	TRBJ2-6	TRBV7-6	19	TGTGCCAGCAGCTTAGCGGACAGGGGGCGAAGAGATGGGGCCAACGTCCTGACTTTC	CASSLADRGRRDGANVLTF
.	few	TRBJ2-7	TRBV20-1	14	TGCAGTGTCGCCCCATACACCAGTACGGACGAGCAGTACTTC	CSVAPYTSTDEQYF
.	many	TRBJ2-7	TRBV27	13	TGTGCCAGCAGTTTATCGGCTGCCTACGAGCAGTACTTC	CASSLSAAYEQYF
.	.	TRBJ1-1	TRBV28	15	TGTGCCAGCAGTGACTACGACAGGAGGACCACTGAAGCTTTCTTT	CASSDYDRRTTEAFF
.	many	TRBJ1-5	TRBV7-9	13	TGTGCCAGCAGCCCCTCAGCCAATCAGCCCCAGCATTTT	CASSPSANQPQHF
TRBD1	.	TRBJ2-7	TRBV6-2/TRBV6-3	16	TGTGCCAGCAGAACCCCCGGGACAGGGGAGCTCTACGAGCAGTACTTC	CASRTPGTGELYEQYF
.	many	TRBJ1-2	TRBV20-1	13	TGCAGTGCGGGGGGGGGAGGAAACTATGGCTACACCTTC	CSAGGGGNYGYTF
.	few	TRBJ2-5	TRBV18	13	TGTGCCAGCTCACCACCGAAGGGAGAGACCCAGTACTTC	CASSPPKGETQYF
.	.	TRBJ1-2	TRBV18	13	TGTGCCAGCTCACCAACGGGTAACTATGGCTACACCTTC	CASSPTGNYGYTF
.	many	TRBJ2-3	TRBV5-1	13	TGCGCCAGCAGCTTGCGCCGCACAGATACGCAGTATTTT	CASSLRRTDTQYF
.	many	TRBJ1-5	TRBV7-8	15	TGTGCCAGCAGCCCCCGACAGATCTTGGATCAGCCCCAGCATTTT	CASSPRQILDQPQHF
.	few	TRBJ1-6	TRBV6-2/TRBV6-3	12	TGTGCCAGCAGTACGACTTTTTCGACCCCCCACTTT	CASSTTFSTPHF
TRBD2	many	TRBJ2-3	TRBV27	20	TGTGCCAGCAGTTTCCTCGGACTAGCGGGGGGAAGGGCTGGCACAGATACGCAGTATTTT	CASSFLGLAGGRAGTDTQYF